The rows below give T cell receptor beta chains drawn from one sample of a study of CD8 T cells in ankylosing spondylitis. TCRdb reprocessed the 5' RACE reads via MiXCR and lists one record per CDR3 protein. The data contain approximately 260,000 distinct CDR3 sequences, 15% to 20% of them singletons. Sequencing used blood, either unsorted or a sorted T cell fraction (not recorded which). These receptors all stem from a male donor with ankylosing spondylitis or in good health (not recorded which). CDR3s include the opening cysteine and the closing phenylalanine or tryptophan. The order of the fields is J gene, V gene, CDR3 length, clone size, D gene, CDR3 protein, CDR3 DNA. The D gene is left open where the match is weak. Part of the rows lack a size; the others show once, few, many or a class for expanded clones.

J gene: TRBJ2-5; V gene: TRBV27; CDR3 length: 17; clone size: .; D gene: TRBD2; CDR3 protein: CASSWRLAGGREETQYF; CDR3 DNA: TGTGCCAGCAGTTGGCGGCTAGCGGGAGGGAGAGAAGAGACCCAGTACTTC
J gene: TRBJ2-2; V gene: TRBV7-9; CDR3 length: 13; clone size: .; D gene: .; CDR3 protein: CASSLLSTGELFF; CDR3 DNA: TGTGCCAGCAGCTTACTAAGTACCGGGGAGCTGTTTTTT
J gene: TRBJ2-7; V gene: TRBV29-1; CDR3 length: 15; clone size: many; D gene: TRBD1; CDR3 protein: CSVEDLSDRGDEQYF; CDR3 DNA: TGCAGCGTTGAAGATCTCTCGGACAGGGGGGACGAGCAGTACTTC
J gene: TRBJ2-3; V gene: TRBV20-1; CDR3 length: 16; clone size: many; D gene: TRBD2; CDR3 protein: CSARLAGTLSTDTQYF; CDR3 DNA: TGCAGTGCTAGATTAGCGGGAACCCTAAGCACAGATACGCAGTATTTT
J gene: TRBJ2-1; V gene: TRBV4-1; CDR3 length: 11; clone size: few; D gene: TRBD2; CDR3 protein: CAAGGYNEQFF; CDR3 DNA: TGCGCCGCGGGAGGGTACAATGAGCAGTTCTTC
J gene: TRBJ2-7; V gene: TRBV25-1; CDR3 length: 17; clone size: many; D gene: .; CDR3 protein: CASSEGSHGTFVYEQYF; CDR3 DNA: TGTGCCAGCAGTGAAGGAAGCCACGGTACCTTTGTGTACGAGCAGTACTTC
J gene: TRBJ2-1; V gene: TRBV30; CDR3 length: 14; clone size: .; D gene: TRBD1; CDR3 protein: CAWSVGTGYNEQFF; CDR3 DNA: TGTGCCTGGAGCGTAGGGACAGGCTACAATGAGCAGTTCTTC
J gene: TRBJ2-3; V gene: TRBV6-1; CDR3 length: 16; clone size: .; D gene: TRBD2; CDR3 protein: CASSPGLAGHTDTQYF; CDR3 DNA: TGTGCCAGCAGTCCGGGACTAGCGGGACACACAGATACGCAGTATTTT
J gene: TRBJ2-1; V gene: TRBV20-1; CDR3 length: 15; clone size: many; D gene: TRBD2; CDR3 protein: CSARDLRGSYNEQFF; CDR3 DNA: TGCAGTGCTAGAGATCTTCGCGGGAGTTACAATGAGCAGTTCTTC
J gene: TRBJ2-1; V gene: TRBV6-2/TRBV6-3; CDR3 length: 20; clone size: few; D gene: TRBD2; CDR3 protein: CASSYSSHLAGEGDGNEQFF; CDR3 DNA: TGTGCCAGCAGTTACTCGAGTCACCTAGCGGGAGAAGGGGATGGCAATGAGCAGTTCTTC
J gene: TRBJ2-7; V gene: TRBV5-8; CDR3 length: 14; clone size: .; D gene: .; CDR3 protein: CASSNRDTNHEQYF; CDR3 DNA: TGTGCCAGCAGTAACCGGGACACCAACCACGAGCAGTACTTC
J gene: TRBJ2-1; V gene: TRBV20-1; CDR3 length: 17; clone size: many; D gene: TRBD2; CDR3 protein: CSARDTKTSGSPNEQFF; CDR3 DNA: TGCAGTGCTAGAGATACGAAGACTAGCGGGAGTCCCAATGAGCAGTTCTTC
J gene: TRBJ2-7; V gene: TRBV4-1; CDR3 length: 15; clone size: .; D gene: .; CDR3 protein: CASSQDRLSSYEQYF; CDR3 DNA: TGCGCCAGCAGCCAAGACAGGCTGAGCTCCTACGAGCAGTACTTC
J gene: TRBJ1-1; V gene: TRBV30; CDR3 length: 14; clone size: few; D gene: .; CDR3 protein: CAWSGGQENTEAFF; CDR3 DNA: TGTGCCTGGAGTGGGGGACAAGAGAACACTGAAGCTTTCTTT
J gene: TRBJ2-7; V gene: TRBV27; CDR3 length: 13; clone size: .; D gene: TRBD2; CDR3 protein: CASSFGGSSEQYF; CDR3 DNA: TGTGCCAGCAGTTTTGGCGGGAGTAGCGAGCAGTACTTC
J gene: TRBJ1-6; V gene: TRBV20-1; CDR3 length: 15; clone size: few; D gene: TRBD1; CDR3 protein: CSALDRVPYNSPLHF; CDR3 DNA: TGCAGTGCTCTGGACAGGGTCCCTTATAATTCACCCCTCCACTTT
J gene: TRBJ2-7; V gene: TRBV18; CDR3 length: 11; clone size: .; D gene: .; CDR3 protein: CASSGSNEQYF; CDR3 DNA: TGTGCCAGCTCTGGGAGTAACGAGCAGTACTTC
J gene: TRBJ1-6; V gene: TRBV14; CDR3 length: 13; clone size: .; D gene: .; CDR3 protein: CASSPGQGSPLHF; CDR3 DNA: TGTGCCAGCAGCCCGGGGCAGGGATCACCCCTCCACTTT
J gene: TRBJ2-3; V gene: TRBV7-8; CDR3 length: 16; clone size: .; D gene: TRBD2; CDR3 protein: CASSFLAGARTDTQYF; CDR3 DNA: TGTGCCAGCAGCTTCTTAGCGGGAGCGCGCACAGATACGCAGTATTTT
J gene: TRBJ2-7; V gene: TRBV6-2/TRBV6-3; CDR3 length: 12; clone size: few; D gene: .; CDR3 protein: CATAPGTSEQYF; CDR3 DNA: TGTGCCACCGCCCCCGGGACTTCCGAGCAGTACTTC
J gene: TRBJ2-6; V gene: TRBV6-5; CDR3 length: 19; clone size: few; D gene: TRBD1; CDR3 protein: CASSYSRTGLYTGANVLTF; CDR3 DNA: TGTGCCAGCAGTTACTCAAGGACAGGGCTCTATACTGGGGCCAACGTCCTGACTTTC
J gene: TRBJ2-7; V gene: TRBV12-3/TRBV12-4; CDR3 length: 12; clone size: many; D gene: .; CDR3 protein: CASGIGTYEQYF; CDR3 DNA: TGTGCCAGCGGTATTGGCACCTACGAGCAGTACTTC
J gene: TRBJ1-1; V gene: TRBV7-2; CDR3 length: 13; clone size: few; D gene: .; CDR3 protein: CASSLGRGRRAFF; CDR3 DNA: TGTGCCAGCAGCTTAGGGAGGGGCAGGAGGGCTTTCTTT
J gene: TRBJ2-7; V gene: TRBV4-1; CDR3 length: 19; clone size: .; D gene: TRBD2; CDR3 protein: CASSPRFLTAGTSSYEQYF; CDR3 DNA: TGCGCCAGCAGCCCGCGTTTTCTTACCGCCGGGACTAGCTCCTACGAGCAGTACTTC
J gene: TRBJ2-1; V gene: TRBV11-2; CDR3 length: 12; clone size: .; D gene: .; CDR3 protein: CASSPSEYEQFF; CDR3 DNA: TGTGCCAGCAGCCCATCAGAGTATGAGCAGTTCTTC